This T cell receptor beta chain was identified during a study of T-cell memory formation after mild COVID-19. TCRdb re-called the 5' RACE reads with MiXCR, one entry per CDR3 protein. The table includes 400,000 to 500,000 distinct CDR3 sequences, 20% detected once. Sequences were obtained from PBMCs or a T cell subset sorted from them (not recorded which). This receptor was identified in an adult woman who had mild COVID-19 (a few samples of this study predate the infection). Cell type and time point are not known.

The CDR3 DNA follows: TGTGCCAGCAGCCAGTCAGCGGGAGGGTACAATGAGCAGTTCTTC. This codes for CASSQSAGGYNEQFF. This sequence joins TRBV14 and TRBJ2-1; TRBD2 aligns across 10 bases. V lost 3 bases to trimming and J lost 4 bases; unmatched junction nucleotides: 3. CDR1 and CDR2 from the germline V gene are SGHDN and FVKESK. There are 15 residues in the CDR3.